The clone carrying this TCR beta chain was picked up one time. This specimen belongs to a study of shared T cell receptors in the human thymus. Sequenced by immunoSEQ multiplex PCR; TCRdb stores in-frame clones only, minus some. The table includes some 660,000 clones, approximately 89% detected once. The CDR3 loop spans 17 amino acids. Trimming took 8 bases from V and 5 from J, leaving 25 bases between them. Per the germline V gene, CDR1 is SGHRS and CDR2 is YFSETQ. These same data were also listed under a study on human thymus T cells.

This receptor was obtained from a boy in the first two years of life with a congenital heart defect. The sequencing sample was made of thymocytes. The genes are TRBV5-1 and TRBJ2-2, with D perhaps TRBD2 (6 bases). The CDR3 nucleotides are TGCGCCAGTACCGCTCCTTTAGCGGAAAAAGGGACCGGGGAGCTGTTTTTT. Protein: CASTAPLAEKGTGELFF.